Following are 3 T cell receptor beta chains from one sample sequenced in a study of blood T cell repertoires in COVID-19 (dated by TCRdb to 2018 to 2020). Receptors were amplified or captured by the immunoSEQ multiplex PCR assay. TCRdb took this table from immuneACCESS and kept in-frame rearrangements with V and J called. Such tables lack part of the clones; where checked against another copy, unresolved V genes explain under half of the gap, and the rest is unexplained. The table for this sample lists around 63,000 clones; roughly 80% of them were counted only once. The ten largest clones capture about 16% of the sample. Specimen: peripheral blood. Receptors originate from a man in his 60s with COVID-19, enrolled during active disease.

The CDR3, as DNA: TGTGCCAGCGGGCGGGAGACGATGGCCACCGGGGAGCTGTTTTTT. This sequence encodes CASGRETMATGELFF. This sequence joins TRBV7-3 and TRBJ2-2; 7 bases are a match to TRBD2. CDR3 length: 15 amino acids. In germline, CDR1 is SGHTA, CDR2 FQGTGA. The junction had 10 bases not matched to a gene; V was cut back by 8 bases and J by 4 bases.

This sequence joins TRBV3-1 (or the pseudogene TRBV3-2) and TRBJ1-1, with D unclear. Trimming took 0 bases from V and 5 from J, leaving 10 bases between them. The germline V gene encodes CDR1 LGHDT and CDR2 YNNKEL (reference sequence). The CDR3 length is 14 residues. The CDR3 coding sequence is TGTGCCAGCAGCCAAGAGGGAGGGTGGACTGAAGCTTTCTTT. Amino acids: CASSQEGGWTEAFF.

The V and J genes are TRBV6-5 and TRBJ2-3; D is unclear. This CDR3 contains 12 residues. CDR1 is MNHEY and CDR2 is SVGAGI in the germline V gene. The V gene lost 6 bases and the J gene lost 9 bases, with 13 bases spanning the gap. Here the CDR3 DNA reads TGTGCCAGCAGCGCGCCGGTGGTGACGCAGTATTTT. The encoded protein is CASSAPVVTQYF.